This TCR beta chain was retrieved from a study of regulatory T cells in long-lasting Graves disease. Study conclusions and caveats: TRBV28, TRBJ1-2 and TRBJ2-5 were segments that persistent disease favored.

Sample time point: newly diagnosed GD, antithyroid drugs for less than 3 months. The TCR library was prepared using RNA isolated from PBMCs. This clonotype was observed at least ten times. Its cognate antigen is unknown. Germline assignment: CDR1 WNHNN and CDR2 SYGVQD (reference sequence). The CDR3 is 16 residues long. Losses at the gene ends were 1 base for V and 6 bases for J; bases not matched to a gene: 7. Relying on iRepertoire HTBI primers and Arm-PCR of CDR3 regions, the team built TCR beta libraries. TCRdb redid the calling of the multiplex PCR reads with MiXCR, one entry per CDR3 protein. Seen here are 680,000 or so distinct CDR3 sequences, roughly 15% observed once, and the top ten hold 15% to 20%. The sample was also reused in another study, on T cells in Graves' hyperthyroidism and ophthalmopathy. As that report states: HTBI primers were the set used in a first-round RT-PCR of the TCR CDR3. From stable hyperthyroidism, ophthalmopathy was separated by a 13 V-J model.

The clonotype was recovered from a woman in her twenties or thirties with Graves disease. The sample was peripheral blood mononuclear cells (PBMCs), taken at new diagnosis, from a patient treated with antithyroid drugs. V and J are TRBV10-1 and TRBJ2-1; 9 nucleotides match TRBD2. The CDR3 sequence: CASSELAGASLNEQFF. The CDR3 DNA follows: TGCGCCAGCAGTGAGTTAGCGGGAGCTTCCCTCAATGAGCAGTTCTTC.